What follows is one TCR beta chain and its context. Its cognate antigen is unknown. This sample stems from a study of cytomegalovirus exposure and HLA in healthy donors. Study background: Some 85 million unique TCRs, all from HLA-typed donors, were included in an early release of the data.

Study-wide findings and caveats: Rates of TCR association differed by HLA locus in a later analysis, with DRB1 highest and HLA-C lowest. In vitro confirmation showed a few CMV-associated chains to be CMV antigen specific.

Healthy bone marrow donors made up the cohort. V was clipped by 3 bases and J by 10 bases, with 16 bases between them. Germline V gene data show CDR1 as SGHAT and CDR2 as FQNNGV. This CDR3 comprises 15 residues. 13 Jbeta primers and 60 Vbeta primers were used for the PCR. Libraries were prepared by immunoSEQ multiplex PCR; TCRdb keeps only in-frame clonotypes and omits some of them. The repertoire holds under 150,000 clones, with about 80% as singletons. Material for sequencing was PBMCs. The receptor was isolated from a woman aged 35 to 49 in good health and CMV-seronegative. V is TRBV11-2 and J is TRBJ1-6; D is uncertain. For the CDR3, the DNA is TGTGCCAGCAGCTTTGCGAGACATCAAAACTCACCCCTCCACTTT. This codes for CASSFARHQNSPLHF.